This TCR beta chain was identified in a study of monozygotic twins with inflammatory bowel disease. CDR3 length equals 14 residues. CDR1 MNHEY and CDR2 SMNVEV come from the germline V gene (reference sequence). TCRdb reprocessed the 5' RACE reads, keeping one entry per CDR3 protein, no DNA. Recorded here are more than 300,000 distinct CDR3 sequences; the top ten clones represent roughly 2.6%. Sample: blood. The rearrangement uses TRBV27 and TRBJ2-7; checking the TCRdb D call of TRBD2 is not possible without DNA. This TCR derives from a human donor with ulcerative colitis or Crohn's disease, or a healthy co-twin of an affected twin (not recorded which). CDR3 region: CASSLRPRPYEQYF.